The T cell receptor (beta chain) under discussion was sequenced for a study of CD8 T cell repertoires and HIV-1 epitope variants. As for the study in general: Each of Twenty-five Gag and Nef epitope peptides stimulated a separate culture. The study's findings and limits: The TAALDMSHF plasma variant had no responses, unlike KF9 (about five clonotypes) and HW9 (one).

The CDR3 totals 14 residues. CDR1 MNHNS and CDR2 SASEGT come from the germline V gene. V lost 1 base and J 6 bases, leaving 11 bases between the germline ends. With respect to this clone: Its specificity is not known.

TCRdb's table, derived via immunoSEQ multiplex PCR, lists solely in-frame clones and lacks some. The table shows about 95,000 clones, with 74% occurring only once. The sequencing sample was made of uncultured baseline CD8+ T cells from peripheral blood mononuclear cells (PBMCs). This sequence originates from a male donor with HIV. The genes are TRBV6-1 and TRBJ2-3; D uncertain. DNA for the CDR3: TGTGCCAGCAGTGAAGGGACCCAGGTGGATACGCAGTATTTT. Amino acid sequence: CASSEGTQVDTQYF.